These 15 T cell receptor beta chains were all obtained from the same sample, sequenced in a study of blood T cell repertoires in COVID-19. Libraries were prepared by immunoSEQ multiplex PCR; TCRdb keeps only in-frame clonotypes and omits some of them. Of about 98,000 clones listed, 87% were seen once; the top ten hold about 5%. The sequenced material came from peripheral blood. These TCRs come from a man aged 65 to 85 with acute or convalescent COVID-19.

This chain joins TRBV4-2 and TRBJ2-1, with 9 bases aligning to TRBD2. This CDR3 contains 15 residues. Germline values: CDR1 LGHNA, CDR2 YNFKEQ. V was clipped by 2 bases and J by 8 bases; unmatched bases: 7. CDR3 DNA sequence: TGTGCCAGCAGCCAACTAATTAGCGGGGGCTATGAGCAGTTCTTC. It yields the protein CASSQLISGGYEQFF.

The CDR3, as DNA: TGTGCCACCAGTGATCCCGGACTAGCGGGTCGCACAGATACGCAGTATTTT. This sequence encodes CATSDPGLAGRTDTQYF. This chain uses TRBV24-1 with TRBJ2-3; TRBD2 aligns across 11 bases. The CDR3 runs to 17 residues. The germline V gene encodes CDR1 KGHDR and CDR2 SFDVKD. V gave up 3 bases and J gave up 1 base; unmatched junction bases: 5.

This clone showed up just once. V is TRBV4-1 and J is TRBJ2-5, with D maybe TRBD1 (6 bases). V lost 2 bases to trimming and J lost 3 bases, with 10 bases between them. CDR1 and CDR2 (germline): MGHRA, YSYEKL. The CDR3 consists of 14 residues. The DNA for the CDR3 is TGCGCCAGCAGCCAACCAGGGGCGGAAGAGACCCAGTACTTC. Translation: CASSQPGAEETQYF.

This chain connects TRBV18 to TRBJ2-2; 13 bases align to TRBD2. The CDR3 is 20 residues long. J lost 7 bases, V lost 3 bases, and 17 bases had no gene match. Germline assignment: CDR1 KGHSH and CDR2 LQKENI. Here the CDR3 reads CASSPPGLAGSVNRDGELFF. CDR3 DNA: TGTGCCAGCTCACCCCCGGGACTAGCGGGGTCGGTGAATCGGGACGGGGAGCTGTTTTTT.

The V call is TRBV5-1, the J call TRBJ1-3, with D uncertain. The CDR3 sequence is 14 residues long. V lost 0 bases to trimming and J lost 4 bases, with 8 bases between them. Looked up from germline, CDR1 is SGHRS and CDR2 is YFSETQ. This chain's CDR3 is CASSLASLGNTIYF. The CDR3 DNA reads as TGCGCCAGCAGCTTGGCCTCTCTAGGAAACACCATATATTTT.

This clone came up a few times. The V gene is TRBV3-1 (or the pseudogene TRBV3-2), the J gene TRBJ1-6; maybe TRBD1 (6 bases). Germline V gene lookup returns CDR1 LGHDT and CDR2 YNNKEL (reference sequence). V dropped 1 base and J dropped 8 bases, with 12 bases sitting between them. The CDR3 has 15 residues. The CDR3 spells CASSQVRGADSPLHF. CDR3 bases: TGTGCCAGCAGCCAAGTTCGGGGGGCGGATTCACCCCTCCACTTT.

The chain is built from TRBV2 and TRBJ2-7; weak D call: TRBD1 (6 bases). Trimming cost V 1 base and J 4 bases, with 8 bases left between them. The CDR3 is 13 amino acids. Per germline, CDR1 SNHLY and CDR2 FYNNEI. The CDR3 nucleotides are TGTGCCAGCAGTGAAGAGAGGGGGTACGAGCAGTACTTC. Its protein is CASSEERGYEQYF.

The chain uses TRBV6-5 and TRBJ1-1; TRBD1 matches 8 bases. The CDR3 consists of 14 residues. Per germline, CDR1 MNHEY and CDR2 SVGAGI. The ends lost 6 bases at V and 5 bases at J; junction bases unmatched: 8. CDR3 in DNA: TGTGCCAGCAGAAACCGACAGGGGATGACTGAAGCTTTCTTT. This sequence encodes CASRNRQGMTEAFF.

The chain carries TRBV4-2 and TRBJ2-7, with 7 bases fitting TRBD1. CDR3 length: 15 amino acids. The V gene end was trimmed by 4 bases and the J gene end by 5 bases; junction bases not matched to a gene: 11. The germline V gene has CDR1 LGHNA and CDR2 YNFKEQ. The CDR3 is CASSPEGRGTHEQYF. CDR3 coding DNA: TGTGCCAGCAGCCCCGAGGGCAGGGGGACCCACGAGCAGTACTTC.

The chain combines TRBV7-9 with TRBJ1-4; D gene uncertain. Trimming took 1 base from V and 11 from J, leaving 17 bases between them. This CDR3 comprises 15 residues. Germline V gene sequence: CDR1 SEHNR, CDR2 FQNEAQ (reference sequence). The CDR3 loop is CASSLVEGSPRKLFF. The CDR3 DNA reads as TGTGCCAGCAGCTTAGTTGAGGGTTCCCCCAGGAAACTGTTTTTT.

This chain links TRBV7-9 with TRBJ2-1; 16 positions agree with TRBD2. There are 18 residues in the CDR3. The germline V gene encodes CDR1 SEHNR and CDR2 FQNEAQ (reference sequence). V gave up 5 bases and J gave up 8 bases; unmatched junction bases: 12. The CDR3 nucleotides read TGTGCCAGCAGCCACCGGGGACTAGCGGGGGGGCGTGGAGATGAGCAGTTCTTC. Amino acid sequence: CASSHRGLAGGRGDEQFF.

The chain links TRBV7-3 to TRBJ2-5; TRBD2 is a possible D gene (6 bases). Germline V gives CDR1 SGHTA, CDR2 FQGTGA. V shed 5 bases and J shed 4 bases, with 17 bases lying between them. This CDR3 spans 15 amino acids. CDR3 sequence: CASSLGRGAAETQYF. Written as DNA, the CDR3 is TGTGCCAGCAGCCTTGGGCGCGGGGCTGCAGAGACCCAGTACTTC.

A few counts support this clone. The J gene is TRBJ1-2, the V gene TRBV5-4; D is uncertain. Trimming pared 3 bases from V and 6 bases from J, leaving 15 bases between. The CDR3 runs to 14 residues. Germline assignment: CDR1 SGHNT and CDR2 YYREEE (reference sequence). The CDR3 region is CASSSGIRHNGYTF. The DNA of the CDR3 is TGTGCCAGCAGCTCGGGAATCCGCCATAATGGCTACACCTTC.

The gene calls are TRBV11-2 and TRBJ2-2; TRBD2 is a possible D gene (7 bases). V lost 5 bases and J lost 6, with 16 bases in between. This CDR3 has 15 amino acids. Germline CDR1 and CDR2: SGHAT and FQNNGV. CDR3 sequence reads: CASSPAGALAGELFF. The DNA of the CDR3 is TGTGCCAGCAGCCCGGCGGGGGCCCTTGCCGGGGAGCTGTTTTTT.

The sample holds one count of this clone. This chain joins TRBV2 and TRBJ2-1, with 7 bases aligning to TRBD1. The CDR3 runs to 14 residues. Germline V gene data show CDR1 as SNHLY and CDR2 as FYNNEI. The J segment lost 11 bases and the V segment lost 3 bases, leaving 10 bases of the junction unmatched. The chain's CDR3 is CASSEILRDSQQFF. CDR3 coding DNA: TGTGCCAGCAGTGAGATTTTGAGGGACAGTCAGCAGTTCTTC.